These 24 T cell receptor beta chains were sequenced from one sample in a study of T cell repertoires in cytomegalovirus infection. One entry per CDR3 protein, called by TCRdb with MiXCR from the reads. The data hold hundreds of thousands of distinct CDR3 sequences, with 25% to 40% observed a single time. The sequenced sample consisted of PBMCs. Every receptor here comes from a human donor in good health (CMV status not recorded). Some clones in this sample may be carry-over from other donors' samples.

This sequence joins TRBV29-1 and TRBJ2-7, with 9 positions matching TRBD1. This CDR3 spans 14 amino acids. The junction had 11 bases not matched to a gene; V was cut back by 6 bases and J by 5 bases. Germline V gene data show CDR1 as SQVTM and CDR2 as ANQGSEA. CDR3 amino acids: CSVKRGTGFDEQYF. DNA of the CDR3: TGCAGCGTCAAGAGAGGGACAGGGTTCGACGAGCAGTACTTC.

This chain joins TRBV4-1 and TRBJ1-5, with 8 bases lining up with TRBD1. The ends lost 1 base at V and 9 bases at J; junction bases unmatched: 8. CDR3 length equals 15 residues. Germline V gives CDR1 MGHRA, CDR2 YSYEKL. CDR3 protein: CASSQGGTGLRPQHF. As DNA, the CDR3 is TGCGCCAGCAGCCAAGGTGGGACAGGCCTGCGGCCCCAGCATTTT.

This clonotype was detected only a few times. The chain joins TRBV4-3 to TRBJ2-7; 10 nucleotides line up with TRBD2. CDR1 LGHNA and CDR2 YSLEER come from the germline V gene. V dropped 1 base and J dropped 5; count of bases not matched to a gene: 5. This CDR3 contains 15 residues. The CDR3 spells CASSQAPSGGHEQYF. Written as DNA, the CDR3 is TGCGCCAGCAGCCAAGCCCCTAGCGGGGGTCACGAGCAGTACTTC.

The rearrangement links TRBV7-2 to TRBJ1-6, with D maybe TRBD1 (5 bases). Trimming removed 4 bases at V and 10 bases at J, with 17 bases between. There are 15 residues in the CDR3. The germline CDR1 and CDR2 sequences are SGHTA and FQGNSA. The CDR3 region has the DNA TGTGCCAGCAGCTCCTCCGAGGGGCGAGGCTCACCCCTCCACTTT. Amino acid sequence: CASSSSEGRGSPLHF.

The sample holds a few counts of this clonotype. The rearrangement links TRBV7-3 to TRBJ2-2; possible D gene TRBD2, 6 bases. Germline CDR1 reads SGHTA; CDR2 reads FQGTGA. Trimming took 2 bases from V and 4 from J, leaving 14 bases between them. There are 16 residues in the CDR3. CDR3 DNA sequence: TGTGCCAGCAGCTTAGGAGGGTACGAGGGCACCGGGGAGCTGTTTTTT. Translating it yields CASSLGGYEGTGELFF. The whole variable domain, filled in from reference TRBV7-3 and TRBJ2-2, reads GAGVSQTPSNKVTEKGKYVELRCDPISGHTALYWYRQSLGQGPEFLIYFQGTGAADDSGLPNDRFFAVRPEGSVSTLKIQRTERGDSAVYLCASSLGGYEGTGELFFGEGSRLTVL.

The rearrangement links TRBV25-1 to TRBJ1-1; unclear D gene. There are 13 residues in the CDR3. The germline gives CDR1 MGHDK, CDR2 SYGVNS. V was cut by 5 bases and J by 4 bases, with 11 bases left in between. DNA of the CDR3: TGTGCCAGCAGTCCTCTCTCGGGCACTGAAGCTTTCTTT. Its translation is CASSPLSGTEAFF. Combining the CDR3 with reference TRBV25-1 and TRBJ1-1 gives the whole variable domain EADIYQTPRYLVIGTGKKITLECSQTMGHDKMYWYQQDPGMELHLIHYSYGVNSTEKGDLSSESTVSRIRTEHFPLTLESARPSHTSQYLCASSPLSGTEAFFGQGTRLTVV.

This clonotype has a handful of counts. The rearrangement uses TRBV4-1 and TRBJ1-5; possibly TRBD1 for D (6 bases). The CDR3 length is 16 residues. Trimming shortened V by 3 bases and J by 4 bases, and 16 bases separated the two germline ends. Germline assignment: CDR1 MGHRA and CDR2 YSYEKL. The CDR3: CASSQVQGVGNQPQHF. The CDR3 DNA reads TGCGCCAGCAGCCAGGTACAGGGAGTTGGGAATCAGCCCCAGCATTTT.

This rearrangement joins TRBV6-1 to TRBJ2-3; no clear D. The V gene's germline CDR1 is MNHNS and CDR2 SASEGT. The length of the CDR3 is 14 residues. With 7 bases removed from V and 6 bases from J, the gap between germline ends came to 17 bases. CDR3: CASIPAPARDTQYF. CDR3 coding DNA: TGTGCCAGCATTCCGGCCCCCGCCAGGGATACGCAGTATTTT.

In this sample, this clonotype turned up many times. J is TRBJ2-6 and V is TRBV7-2; D remains ambiguous. The CDR3 has 14 residues. V was shortened by 1 base and J by 2 bases, with 3 bases between the two germline ends. CDR1 SGHTA and CDR2 FQGNSA come from the germline V gene. The CDR3 region has the DNA TGTGCCAGCAGCTTAGGGGCTGGGGCCAACGTCCTGACTTTC. Translation: CASSLGAGANVLTF.

This clonotype turned up a few times. This chain connects TRBV20-1 to TRBJ1-1; D is unclear. There are 11 residues in the CDR3. Trimming took off 5 bases at V and 4 bases at J, with 8 bases between the two ends. Germline loops: CDR1 DFQATT, CDR2 SNEGSKA (reference sequence). CDR3 in amino acids: CSASPSTEAFF. DNA of the CDR3: TGCAGTGCTTCCCCATCCACTGAAGCTTTCTTT.

The V call is TRBV11-2, the J call TRBJ2-7; D gene ambiguous. This CDR3 is 15 amino acids long. V shed 5 bases and J shed 1 base, with 15 bases lying between them. Germline values: CDR1 SGHAT, CDR2 FQNNGV. The CDR3 region has the DNA TGTGCCAGCAGCCCCCGGGCAGCCAATTCCTACGAGCAGTACTTC. It translates to CASSPRAANSYEQYF. Full variable domain (outside the CDR3, taken from reference TRBV11-2 and TRBJ2-7): EAGVAQSPRYKIIEKRQSVAFWCNPISGHATLYWYQQILGQGPKLLIQFQNNGVVDDSQLPKDRFSAERLKGVDSTLKIQPAKLEDSAVYLCASSPRAANSYEQYFGPGTRLTVT.

The chain employs TRBV7-2 and TRBJ2-5; D ambiguous. Germline V gives CDR1 SGHTA, CDR2 FQGNSA. This CDR3 has 13 amino acids. Trimming took off 1 base at V and 4 bases at J, with 7 bases between the two ends. In nucleotides, the CDR3 is TGTGCCAGCAGCTTAGTGACCCTAGAGACCCAGTACTTC. Translation: CASSLVTLETQYF. The complete variable domain, with remaining parts taken from reference TRBV7-2 and TRBJ2-5, reads GAGVSQSPSNKVTEKGKDVELRCDPISGHTALYWYRQSLGQGLEFLIYFQGNSAPDKSGLPSDRFSAERTGGSVSTLTIQRTQQEDSAVYLCASSLVTLETQYFGPGTRLLVL.

Many counts were recorded for this clonotype. The chain combines TRBV28 with TRBJ2-7; D perhaps matches TRBD1 (5 bases). This CDR3 spans 14 amino acids. The germline V gene encodes CDR1 MDHEN and CDR2 SYDVKM. Trimming shortened V by 1 base and J by 5 bases, and 12 bases separated the two germline ends. The chain's CDR3 is CASSLSQGIHEQYF. In nucleotides, the CDR3 is TGTGCCAGCAGTTTATCTCAGGGAATCCACGAGCAGTACTTC.

This clonotype turned up a few times. This rearrangement joins TRBV5-1 to TRBJ1-1, with D uncertain. Germline loops: CDR1 SGHRS, CDR2 YFSETQ. CDR3 length equals 13 residues. V lost 4 bases and J lost 1, with 8 bases in between. The CDR3 DNA reads TGCGCCAGCAGCACGACATCGAACACTGAAGCTTTCTTT. Its translation is CASSTTSNTEAFF.

As for this clonotype: Since a much larger clone is just one base distant, this may be a read error. This CDR3 fails to terminate in the conserved phenylalanine or tryptophan, so it likely reflects a read error. The gene calls are TRBV6-2 or TRBV6-3 and TRBJ2-1, with 14 bases identical to TRBD2. CDR3 length: 16 amino acids. V lost 4 bases, J lost 10 bases, and 9 bases stayed unmatched. Germline CDR1 reads MNHEY; CDR2 reads SVGEGT. DNA of the CDR3: TGTGCCAGCAGTTCGAGGACTAGCGGGGGGATTAGAGAGCAGTTCCTC. Protein: CASSSRTSGGIREQFL.

This chain uses TRBV6-5 with TRBJ2-1; a possible D gene is TRBD2 (7 bases). With 6 bases removed from V and 2 bases from J, the gap between germline ends came to 14 bases. CDR3 size: 15 residues. Germline V lookup: CDR1 MNHEY, CDR2 SVGAGI. CDR3 sequence: CASRGGGLAYNEQFF. CDR3 coding DNA: TGTGCCAGCAGGGGGGGGGGGCTCGCCTACAATGAGCAGTTCTTC.

A remark on this clonotype: This could be a read error, since a much larger clone is one nucleotide away. This chain connects TRBV7-2 to TRBJ2-1, with D possibly being TRBD2 (5 bases). Germline CDR1 reads SGHTA; CDR2 reads FQGNSA. V was shortened by 1 base and J by 6 bases, with 13 bases between the two germline ends. The CDR3 is 15 residues long. Here the CDR3 DNA reads TGTGCCAGCAGCTTAGTTTCTCGCGGAGGCAATGAGCAGTTCTTC. This translates into CASSLVSRGGNEQFF.

This clonotype was detected once. V is TRBV12-3 or TRBV12-4 and J is TRBJ2-5, with 7 bases fitting TRBD1. The V segment lost 6 bases and the J segment 2 bases; nucleotides outside the gene matches: 6. This CDR3 region has 14 residues. For the CDR3, the DNA is TGTGCCAGCAGGTACAGGGGCTCGCAAGAGACCCAGTACTTC. Translation gives CASRYRGSQETQYF.

V gene TRBV11-2 combines with J gene TRBJ2-6, with D unclear. The CDR3 covers 18 residues. Germline values: CDR1 SGHAT, CDR2 FQNNGV. Trimming removed 5 bases at V and 0 bases at J, with 17 bases between. The DNA of the CDR3 is TGTGCCAGCAGCGTGCGTCAACCGTCGCCCTCTGGGGCCAACGTCCTGACTTTC. Amino acids: CASSVRQPSPSGANVLTF.

This clonotype was observed many times. This chain uses TRBV7-2 with TRBJ1-4; D call uncertain. Trimming took 0 bases from V and 0 from J, leaving 8 bases between them. Germline CDR1 reads SGHTA; CDR2 reads FQGNSA. The CDR3 totals 16 residues. CDR3 in DNA: TGTGCCAGCAGCTTAGCGGCGGCACCAACTAATGAAAAACTGTTTTTT. This encodes CASSLAAAPTNEKLFF. Full variable domain (outside the CDR3, taken from reference TRBV7-2 and TRBJ1-4): GAGVSQSPSNKVTEKGKDVELRCDPISGHTALYWYRQSLGQGLEFLIYFQGNSAPDKSGLPSDRFSAERTGGSVSTLTIQRTQQEDSAVYLCASSLAAAPTNEKLFFGSGTQLSVL.

Worth noting for this clonotype: A junction boundary mismatches the germline segment, possibly from a read error. The chain's CDR3 is CVSKTVDRGSSAGANVLTF. CDR3 DNA: TGTGTCAGTAAAACCGTGGACAGGGGCTCGAGCGCTGGGGCCAACGTCCTGACTTTC. The rearrangement uses TRBV19 and TRBJ2-6, with 9 nucleotides matching TRBD1. The CDR3 has 19 amino acids. Germline V gene sequence: CDR1 LNHDA, CDR2 SQIVND (reference sequence).

Remarks on this clonotype: The conserved final phenylalanine or tryptophan is absent from the CDR3, which likely points to a read error. No DNA is shown, since the ends of the CDR3 on it are uncertain; the CDR3 is the one TCRdb lists. This sequence joins TRBV7-2 and TRBJ2-1; the table's D call, TRBD1, has no DNA check behind it. Germline loops: CDR1 SGHTA, CDR2 FQGNSA. 16 amino acids form the CDR3, both terminal residues included. The chain's CDR3 is CASSLPGDPSYNEQLL.

This clonotype was seen more than once but under ten times. V is TRBV7-8 and J is TRBJ1-1; the match to TRBD1 covers 7 bases. Germline V gene lookup returns CDR1 SGHVS and CDR2 FQNEAQ. This CDR3 is 14 amino acids long. Losses at the gene ends were 6 bases for V and 4 bases for J; bases not matched to a gene: 8. CDR3 region: CASSRGGAGTEAFF. The CDR3 DNA reads TGTGCCAGCAGTCGAGGGGGCGCGGGCACTGAAGCTTTCTTT.

This clonotype was seen ten or more times. The chain has TRBV7-6 and TRBJ1-2; no firm D call. CDR1 is SGHVS, CDR2 FNYEAQ, per germline. The length of the CDR3 is 17 residues. Deletions cut 8 bases from V and 0 bases from J, with 22 bases between. The CDR3: CASEPGEPPLANYGYTF. The CDR3 region has the DNA TGTGCCAGCGAACCGGGAGAACCGCCATTAGCTAACTATGGCTACACCTTC.